This paragraph reports one TCR beta chain. Its target is unknown. Measured with immunoSEQ multiplex PCR; TCRdb has only the in-frame clones, and not every one. This sample carries 200,000 to 250,000 clones, roughly 84% of them seen once, and the ten largest clones take roughly an eighth. The data are from a study of cytomegalovirus exposure and HLA in healthy donors. Study-level points and caveats: The tendency of first-cohort TCR clusters to co-occur in the 100 to 150 validation repertoires was identified by a subsequent analysis.

The CDR3 loop spans 12 amino acids. Germline V gives CDR1 SNHLY, CDR2 FYNNEI. After removal of 8 bases from V and 5 bases from J, the junction contained 2 bases not matched to a gene. This chain uses TRBV2 with TRBJ2-5, with TRBD2 matching over 10 bases. The TCR comes from a young woman in good health and CMV-seropositive. The sample was PBMCs. CDR3 coding DNA: TGTGCCAGCGAACTAGCGGGGGAGACCCAGTACTTC. Amino acid sequence: CASELAGETQYF.